The entry below describes one TCR beta chain. This sample was included in a study of blood T cell repertoires in COVID-19. The overall study: PBMCs, B-cell-depleted T cells, or T cells were the source of the cDNA or gDNA that made up the material.

In the authors' methods: Estimation of nucleated cell counts relied on the amplification of reference gene primers. Using immunoSEQ multiplex PCR, the repertoire was profiled, and TCRdb retains in-frame clones only, with some absent. The DNA was the basis for D and trimming; V, J and clone size are from that table. The sample yields some 280,000 clones, about 88% seen once. This CDR3 comprises 13 residues. Germline CDR1 and CDR2: LNHDA and SQIVND (reference sequence). V lost 6 bases, J lost 7 bases, and 6 bases stayed unmatched. This receptor was taken from a woman aged 55-70 years with acute or convalescent COVID-19. Sequencing input: peripheral blood. The chain uses TRBV19 and TRBJ1-5; 7 bases fit TRBD1. The CDR3 DNA reads TGTGCCAGTAGAGAAACAGGGGAACAGCCCCAGCATTTT. It specifies CASRETGEQPQHF.